Presented here are 9 T cell receptor beta chains from one specimen sequenced in a study of T cells in Graves' hyperthyroidism and ophthalmopathy. Regions amplified from RNA transcripts were the TCR beta CDR3 regions. HTBI primers drove first-round RT-PCR of the TCR CDR3. TCRdb re-called the multiplex PCR reads with MiXCR, one entry per CDR3 protein. Of over 350,000 distinct CDR3 sequences listed, roughly 18% are singletons. Source material: blood. All receptors come from a man between 18 and 35 years old with Graves' ophthalmopathy.

This clonotype was seen at least ten times. The chain couples TRBV27 to TRBJ2-7, with 7 bases that match TRBD2. Germline loops: CDR1 MNHEY, CDR2 SMNVEV (reference sequence). The CDR3 length is 14 residues. Unmatched junction bases numbered 6, after V lost 0 bases and J lost 7 bases. CDR3: CASSLSLGGGEQYF. CDR3 bases: TGTGCCAGCAGTTTATCGCTTGGCGGGGGAGAGCAGTACTTC.

This clonotype was counted many times. The chain uses TRBV7-9 and TRBJ2-1, with TRBD2 matching 11 bases. CDR1 is SEHNR and CDR2 is FQNEAQ in the germline V gene (reference sequence). The CDR3 spans 16 residues. V was clipped by 4 bases and J by 10 bases; unmatched bases: 12. CDR3 coding DNA: TGTGCCAGCAGCTCCGGGGGTAGCGGGGGGGCCGGGGAGCAGTTCTTC. Protein: CASSSGGSGGAGEQFF.

V and J are TRBV25-1 and TRBJ2-7, with 8 positions matching TRBD1. The CDR3 length is 13 residues. With 8 bases clipped from V and 3 bases from J, the junction kept 6 bases outside the gene matches. The germline gives CDR1 MGHDK, CDR2 SYGVNS. This CDR3 reads CASRTGTGYEQYF. The CDR3, as DNA: TGTGCCAGCCGGACAGGGACAGGCTACGAGCAGTACTTC.

On this clonotype itself: It may be a read error: a sequence one base away is much more abundant. The chain is built from TRBV12-3 or TRBV12-4 and TRBJ1-6, with 10 nucleotides matching TRBD1. V trimming: 4 bases; J trimming: 9 bases; junction bases outside the gene matches: 21. The CDR3 runs to 20 residues. The CDR3, as DNA: TGTGCCAGCAGTTCGTCCCGGGGGAGGACAGGGGACAGGGGCAGTTCACCCCTCCACTTT. It yields the protein CASSSSRGRTGDRGSSPLHF.

This clonotype occurred many times. This chain joins TRBV12-3 or TRBV12-4 and TRBJ1-6; TRBD1 agrees at 9 bases. The CDR3 contains 14 residues. With V trimmed by 5 bases and J by 10 bases, 6 bases remained unmatched. The CDR3 bases are TGTGCCAGCAGTGGAAGGGACAGGGAATCACCCCTCCACTTT. This translates into CASSGRDRESPLHF.

Remarks on this clonotype: A much larger clone is a single base away; this may be a read error. The V call is TRBV2, the J call TRBJ1-6; D possibly corresponds to TRBD1 (6 bases). The V and J ends lost 11 bases and 11 bases respectively, with 19 bases between them. This CDR3 is built from 13 residues. The V gene's germline CDR1 is SNHLY and CDR2 FYNNEI. In nucleotides, the CDR3 is TGTGCCGGGGGCGGGGAGGCGGGTCCACCCCTCCACTTT. Protein: CAGGGEAGPPLHF.

This clonotype was seen many times. This rearrangement joins TRBV27 to TRBJ2-1; 12 nucleotides agree with TRBD2. This CDR3 comprises 15 residues. Per the germline V gene, CDR1 is MNHEY and CDR2 is SMNVEV (reference sequence). V gave up 6 bases and J gave up 9 bases; unmatched junction bases: 9. The CDR3 DNA sequence: TGTGCCAGCAGCTTCGGGACTAGCGGGTCTAGTGAGCAGTTCTTC. This sequence encodes CASSFGTSGSSEQFF.

This clonotype appeared many times. The chain carries TRBV9 and TRBJ2-5; D call uncertain. The V gene's germline CDR1 is SGDLS and CDR2 YYNGEE. Between the trimmed V and J ends, which lost 0 bases and 7 bases, there was a span of 16 bases. CDR3 size: 15 residues. For the CDR3, the DNA is TGTGCCAGCAGCGTAGAGGGTGGCCCCCGGGCGACCCAGTACTTC. As protein: CASSVEGGPRATQYF.

V gene TRBV6-5 combines with J gene TRBJ2-1; the D gene could be TRBD1 or TRBD2 (5 bases each). CDR3 size: 14 residues. CDR1 is MNHEY, CDR2 SVGAGI, per germline. With 2 bases removed from V and 9 bases from J, the gap between germline ends came to 14 bases. CDR3 coding DNA: TGTGCCAGCAGTTACGGGGGTGATGGCGCTGAGCAGTTCTTC. It codes for CASSYGGDGAEQFF.